Following are 28 T cell receptor beta chains from one sample sequenced in a study of long-term antiretroviral therapy in people with HIV. Version v3.0 of the immunoSEQ assay was performed at survey level. The data were produced by immunoSEQ multiplex PCR, yet TCRdb's version contains in-frame clones alone and is incomplete. The table lists nearly 30,000 clones, 85% to 90% of them singletons. Here the sequenced sample was unsorted PBMCs, taken 3.2 years before starting antiretroviral therapy. The receptors derive from a man in his fifties with HIV.

This chain joins TRBV4-3 and TRBJ1-2; the D gene is possibly TRBD1 (6 bases). Germline V gene data show CDR1 as LGHNA and CDR2 as YSLEER. The CDR3 covers 14 residues. With 1 base removed from V and 8 bases from J, the gap between germline ends came to 14 bases. The CDR3 DNA reads TGCGCCAGCAGCCAAGTAACGAGGGGGGCGGGCTACACCTTC. It is translated as CASSQVTRGAGYTF.

A word on this clone: The junction does not match germline at one end; this may be a read error. J is TRBJ1-4 and V is TRBV7-9, with D possibly TRBD1 on 6 matching bases. Looked up from germline, CDR1 is SEHNR and CDR2 is FQNEAQ (reference sequence). The length of the CDR3 is 14 residues. For the CDR3, the DNA is TGTGCCAGCACCTTACAGGGATGGGACGAAAAACTGTTTTTT. This codes for CASTLQGWDEKLFF.

The rearrangement uses TRBV7-9 and TRBJ1-1; 9 positions agree with TRBD1. Germline V CDR1 and CDR2: SEHNR, FQNEAQ (reference sequence). The CDR3 contains 15 residues. V was pared by 2 bases and J by 6 bases, with 7 bases of the junction left unmatched. The CDR3 loop is CASSLRGTGSSEAFF. For the CDR3, the DNA is TGTGCCAGCAGCTTAAGGGGGACAGGGTCCTCTGAAGCTTTCTTT.

The V and J genes are TRBV5-1 and TRBJ2-1; TRBD1 might be the D (5 bases). The CDR3 has 14 amino acids. V lost 3 bases and J 0 bases, leaving 7 bases between the germline ends. The germline CDR1 and CDR2 sequences are SGHRS and YFSETQ. In DNA form, the CDR3 reads TGCGCCAGCAGCTCGGACAACTCCTACAATGAGCAGTTCTTC. Translated: CASSSDNSYNEQFF.

V usage is TRBV5-1 and J usage is TRBJ2-7; weak D call: TRBD2 (6 bases). This CDR3 spans 17 amino acids. Germline CDR1 and CDR2: SGHRS and YFSETQ. Trimming took off 4 bases at V and 1 base at J, with 21 bases between the two ends. CDR3 protein: CASSRGRGAGMSYEQYF. The CDR3 nucleotides are TGCGCCAGCAGCCGCGGCCGGGGAGCGGGCATGTCCTACGAGCAGTACTTC.

V usage is TRBV5-1 and J usage is TRBJ2-1; D is unclear. Germline V gene data show CDR1 as SGHRS and CDR2 as YFSETQ. There are 14 residues in the CDR3. Trimming stripped 4 bases from V and 3 bases from J, with 11 bases between. CDR3 amino acids: CASSPDPHYNEQFF. The CDR3 bases are TGCGCCAGCAGCCCGGACCCTCACTACAATGAGCAGTTCTTC.

J is TRBJ1-5 and V is TRBV4-1, with D possibly being TRBD1 (5 bases). The CDR3 totals 16 residues. V lost 1 base to trimming and J lost 4 bases, with 14 bases between them. Germline values: CDR1 MGHRA, CDR2 YSYEKL. The DNA for the CDR3 is TGCGCCAGCAGCCAAGGGCGGGGGATCCAGAATCAGCCCCAGCATTTT. Its translation is CASSQGRGIQNQPQHF.

The chain employs TRBV5-1 and TRBJ1-2; 10 bases agree with TRBD1. J lost 10 bases, V lost 3 bases, and 12 bases had no gene match. The germline V gene has CDR1 SGHRS and CDR2 YFSETQ. CDR3 length equals 15 residues. CDR3 coding DNA: TGCGCCAGCAGCTCAAGCCCCGGGACAGGGGACCCCTACACCTTC. Translating it yields CASSSSPGTGDPYTF.

The chain carries TRBV15 and TRBJ2-2; weak D call: TRBD2 (5 bases). Trimming removed 4 bases from V and 7 bases from J, with 16 bases in between. In germline, CDR1 is LNHNV, CDR2 YYDKDF (reference sequence). The CDR3 contains 15 residues. This CDR3 reads CATSKERGWDGELFF. The CDR3, as DNA: TGTGCCACCAGCAAGGAGCGAGGGTGGGACGGGGAGCTGTTTTTT.

The V gene is TRBV9, the J gene TRBJ2-3, with TRBD2 matching 8 bases. The CDR3 contains 16 residues. V trimming: 4 bases; J trimming: 2 bases; junction bases outside the gene matches: 9. CDR1 and CDR2 from the germline V gene are SGDLS and YYNGEE. Here the CDR3 DNA reads TGTGCCAGCAGCCCTGGCACTAGCGGTTACACAGATACGCAGTATTTT. It translates to CASSPGTSGYTDTQYF.

V usage is TRBV6-5 and J usage is TRBJ2-7, with 9 positions matching TRBD2. With 3 bases clipped from V and 3 bases from J, the junction kept 6 bases outside the gene matches. The CDR3 consists of 15 residues. Germline V gene lookup returns CDR1 MNHEY and CDR2 SVGAGI. CDR3 sequence reads: CASSYGRGGFYEQYF. CDR3 in DNA: TGTGCCAGCAGTTATGGGCGGGGGGGATTCTACGAGCAGTACTTC.

The chain has TRBV9 and TRBJ2-2, with a weak D call TRBD2 (6 bases). V was clipped by 0 bases and J by 4 bases, with 10 bases between them. From germline, CDR1 is SGDLS and CDR2 YYNGEE. CDR3 size: 15 residues. This CDR3 is CASSVGGKGTGELFF. The CDR3 DNA follows: TGTGCCAGCAGCGTAGGCGGGAAGGGCACCGGGGAGCTGTTTTTT.

This clone was counted once. V is TRBV9 and J is TRBJ1-6, with TRBD1 identical over 8 bases. Trimming cost V 1 base and J 13 bases; bases outside gene matches: 7. The CDR3 sequence is 14 residues long. Germline lookup yields CDR1 SGDLS and CDR2 YYNGEE. The CDR3 DNA sequence: TGTGCCAGCAGCGTATCATGGGACAGGACTCCCCTCCACTTT. This translates into CASSVSWDRTPLHF. Drawing the rest from reference TRBV9 and TRBJ1-6, the complete variable domain is DSGVTQTPKHLITATGQRVTLRCSPRSGDLSVYWYQQSLDQGLQFLIQYYNGEERAKGNILERFSAQQFPDLHSELNLSSLELGDSALYFCASSVSWDRTPLHFGNGTRLTVT.

This clone was found a few times. This chain connects TRBV5-6 to TRBJ2-7, with TRBD2 identical over 7 bases. Looked up from germline, CDR1 is SGHDT and CDR2 is YYEEEE. This CDR3 comprises 15 residues. Germline trimming cut 4 bases from V and 1 base from J; bases unmatched to any gene: 8. Written as DNA, the CDR3 is TGTGCCAGCAGCCCCGATCCGCGGGAGTCCTACGAGCAGTACTTC. This sequence encodes CASSPDPRESYEQYF.

The V gene is TRBV5-4, the J gene TRBJ2-5; D is perhaps TRBD2 (5 bases). The germline gives CDR1 SGHNT, CDR2 YYREEE (reference sequence). Trimming left V 4 bases short and J 7 bases short, with 17 bases between. This CDR3 is 14 amino acids long. The CDR3 loop reads CASSPSAFRGTQYF. The CDR3 DNA reads as TGTGCCAGCAGCCCCTCTGCGTTCCGGGGGACCCAGTACTTC.

The chain employs TRBV6-4 and TRBJ2-3, with 8 bases identical to TRBD1. This CDR3 is 15 amino acids long. Per the germline V gene, CDR1 is MRHNA and CDR2 is SNTAGT. Trimming took 6 bases from V and 6 from J; bases not matched to a gene: 11. The CDR3 DNA reads as TGTGCCAGCAGCGGCGGACAGGGAGGATGGGATACGCAGTATTTT. Translation: CASSGGQGGWDTQYF.

CDR3 protein: CSVEEGRGYNEQYF. Written as DNA, the CDR3 is TGCAGCGTTGAAGAGGGCAGGGGGTACAACGAGCAGTACTTC. The chain is built from TRBV29-1 and TRBJ2-7; 7 positions match TRBD1. With 0 bases clipped from V and 5 bases from J, the junction kept 7 bases outside the gene matches. CDR3 length: 14 residues. Germline CDR1 is SQVTM and CDR2 is ANQGSEA.

Only a few counts were recorded for this clone. The chain recombines TRBV7-2 with TRBJ2-2; 9 nucleotides align to TRBD1. The CDR3 covers 15 residues. With 5 bases clipped from V and 7 bases from J, the junction kept 8 bases outside the gene matches. Germline CDR1 is SGHTA and CDR2 is FQGNSA. The CDR3 DNA reads as TGTGCCAGCAGCCTCCGGGACAGGGTGTACGGGGAGCTGTTTTTT. It translates to CASSLRDRVYGELFF.

With respect to this clone: One end of the junction fails to match germline, which may point to a read error. This rearrangement joins TRBV5-6 to TRBJ2-7; no firm D call. The CDR3 spans 8 residues. Looked up from germline, CDR1 is SGHDT and CDR2 is YYEEEE. The CDR3 sequence is CASSLVGF. The CDR3 DNA sequence: TGTGCCAGCAGCCTGGTGGGGTTC.

This chain links TRBV4-1 with TRBJ2-7; tentatively, D is TRBD1 (6 bases). Trimming pared 4 bases from V and 5 bases from J, leaving 18 bases between. The CDR3 is 15 residues long. In germline, CDR1 is MGHRA, CDR2 YSYEKL. CDR3 in amino acids: CASSPRDTIFHEQYF. The CDR3 nucleotides are TGCGCCAGCAGCCCCCGGGACACGATCTTCCACGAGCAGTACTTC.

The rearrangement links TRBV9 to TRBJ1-1, with 10 bases lining up with TRBD1. CDR1 is SGDLS and CDR2 is YYNGEE in the germline V gene. Trimming at V came to 3 bases and at J to 4 bases, leaving 6 bases not matched to a gene. This CDR3 is 15 amino acids long. The CDR3 DNA sequence: TGTGCCAGCAGCGGGGGGGACAGGGGTTTCACTGAAGCTTTCTTT. Amino acid sequence: CASSGGDRGFTEAFF.

V is TRBV12-2 and J is TRBJ2-3; no check of the table's D call, TRBD2, against the DNA was made. TRBV12-2 is described as a pseudogene. The CDR3 is made up of 15 amino acids. The CDR3 loop is CASRLGGGLVGTQYF. DNA of the CDR3: TGTGCAAGTCGCTTAGGCGGGGGGCTCGTTGGTACACAGTATTTT.

The chain recombines TRBV28 with TRBJ2-2, with TRBD2 matching over 7 bases. Losses at the gene ends were 7 bases for V and 0 bases for J; bases not matched to a gene: 5. This CDR3 comprises 15 residues. Germline lookup yields CDR1 MDHEN and CDR2 SYDVKM. DNA of the CDR3: TGTGCCAGCATCTGGGGGGGTCCGAACACCGGGGAGCTGTTTTTT. Translated: CASIWGGPNTGELFF.

The V and J genes are TRBV6-1 and TRBJ2-3; D is ambiguous. CDR3 length: 13 residues. Germline assignment: CDR1 MNHNS and CDR2 SASEGT. Deletions cut 2 bases from V and 5 bases from J, with 8 bases between. The DNA of the CDR3 is TGTGCCAGCAGTGAAATTCGGCGAGATACGCAGTATTTT. It is translated as CASSEIRRDTQYF.

The chain joins TRBV7-8 to TRBJ2-5; tentatively, D is TRBD2 (6 bases). V was cut by 1 base and J by 5 bases, with 14 bases left in between. The CDR3 is made up of 15 amino acids. CDR1 SGHVS and CDR2 FQNEAQ come from the germline V gene. The CDR3 DNA is TGTGCCAGCAGCTTAGTTTTGGGGGGATCGGAGACCCAGTACTTC. The encoded protein is CASSLVLGGSETQYF.

V usage is TRBV9 and J usage is TRBJ1-2; maybe TRBD1 (5 bases). Germline V lookup: CDR1 SGDLS, CDR2 YYNGEE. Trimming removed 0 bases at V and 4 bases at J, with 10 bases between. This CDR3 has 14 amino acids. The CDR3 DNA reads TGTGCCAGCAGCGTAGGACGGGGGTCCTATGGCTACACCTTC. Protein: CASSVGRGSYGYTF.

The rearrangement links TRBV18 to TRBJ2-7, with D perhaps TRBD2 (5 bases). Germline values: CDR1 KGHSH, CDR2 LQKENI. V was clipped by 2 bases and J by 4 bases, with 9 bases between them. This CDR3 has 13 amino acids. The CDR3 here is CASSPTGNYEQYF. CDR3 nucleotides: TGTGCCAGCTCACCAACGGGAAATTACGAGCAGTACTTC.

The CDR3 region has the DNA TGTGCCAGCAGTTTAGCGGGAGGGCTGGTTGAGCAGTTCTTC. Protein product: CASSLAGGLVEQFF. The V call is TRBV27, the J call TRBJ2-1, with 9 positions matching TRBD2. V dropped 2 bases and J dropped 9; count of bases not matched to a gene: 5. Germline V gives CDR1 MNHEY, CDR2 SMNVEV (reference sequence). The CDR3 covers 14 residues.